The entry that follows covers one T cell receptor (beta chain) sequence. This sample was included in a study of shared T cell receptors in the human thymus. Measured with immunoSEQ multiplex PCR; TCRdb has only the in-frame clones, and not every one. The sample records hundreds of thousands of clones, more than 75% being singletons. Trimming pared 2 bases from V and 3 bases from J, leaving 16 bases between. The V gene's germline CDR1 is ENHRY and CDR2 SYGVKD. The length of the CDR3 is 17 residues. These same records also appear under a second study, on human thymus T cells. This second report adds: Infants, healthy and Finnish, who were having corrective surgery for congenital heart defects served as donors. Resections that were taken during corrective heart surgery supplied the thymus tissue. Gene usage (both V and J) appeared biased in thymic and blood repertoires. Related research reported highly overlapping thymic repertoires among unrelated individuals.

Sequenced: thymocytes. The V and J genes are TRBV10-3 and TRBJ2-2; tentative D call: TRBD2 (6 bases). This sequence was found in a boy in the first two years of life with a congenital heart defect. CDR3 nucleotide sequence: TGTGCCATCAGTGAGGGAGGGCTCGATAGTCACACCGGGGAGCTGTTTTTT. This encodes CAISEGGLDSHTGELFF.